This TCR beta chain was sequenced in a study of response to subunit inactivated influenza vaccine. The V and J ends lost 2 bases and 7 bases, in that order; junction bases with no gene match: 5. This CDR3 has 15 residues. Per germline, CDR1 LGHNA and CDR2 YNFKEQ. MiXCR, run by TCRdb on the RT-PCR reads, gives a single entry per CDR3 protein. The sample yields about 570,000 distinct CDR3 sequences, approximately 11% seen once. This clonotype was observed a few times. The sample also formed part of further work on T cells expressing NK-cell markers. That paper states: With UMIs, 5'RACE template switching was used to make TCR beta cDNA.

The V gene is TRBV4-2, the J gene TRBJ2-1; TRBD2 agrees at 10 bases. This TCR was recovered from a man in his forties or fifties who received an inactivated influenza vaccine. Sequenced material: PBMCs from blood, taken on the day of vaccination. CDR3 region: CASSQQPSGSNEQFF. The DNA for the CDR3 is TGTGCCAGCAGCCAACAGCCTAGCGGGAGTAATGAGCAGTTCTTC.